These 20 T cell receptor beta chains originate from one sample sequenced in a study of T cells in localized non-small cell lung cancer. Using immunoSEQ multiplex PCR, the repertoire was profiled, and TCRdb retains in-frame clones only, with some absent. In the table there are about 53,000 clones, roughly 88% of which are singletons. Specimen: peripheral blood mononuclear cells, collected before any cancer treatment. The receptors originated from a man aged 40 to 70 with stage III lung adenocarcinoma.

This clone was seen a single time. The V call is TRBV6-1, the J call TRBJ1-3; D not certain. Between the trimmed V and J ends, which lost 7 bases and 0 bases, there was a span of 4 bases. The CDR3 consists of 12 residues. Germline assignment: CDR1 MNHNS and CDR2 SASEGT. This chain's CDR3 is CASISSGNTIYF. CDR3 in DNA: TGTGCCAGCATAAGCTCTGGAAACACCATATATTTT.

This chain connects TRBV6-5 to TRBJ1-2; 11 nucleotides line up with TRBD1. Unmatched junction bases numbered 6, after V lost 2 bases and J lost 4 bases. Looked up from germline, CDR1 is MNHEY and CDR2 is SVGAGI. The CDR3 is made up of 16 amino acids. The CDR3 spells CASSYVRTGGSYGYTF. DNA of the CDR3: TGTGCCAGCAGTTACGTCAGGACAGGGGGCTCCTATGGCTACACCTTC.

J is TRBJ2-2 and V is TRBV12-5; D is possibly TRBD2 (5 bases). CDR3 length equals 14 residues. Trimming shortened V by 8 bases and J by 0 bases, and 10 bases separated the two germline ends. Germline CDR1 LGHNT, CDR2 FRNRAP. In DNA, the CDR3 is TGTGCTAGTCGTGGAGGATCGAACACCGGGGAGCTGTTTTTT. Translation gives CASRGGSNTGELFF.

The V and J genes are TRBV5-6 and TRBJ1-1; D unclear. This CDR3 is 13 amino acids long. Germline CDR1 reads SGHDT; CDR2 reads YYEEEE. V shed 2 bases and J shed 1 base, with 6 bases lying between them. The CDR3 nucleotides read TGTGCCAGCAGCTTTAATGCGAACACTGAAGCTTTCTTT. Translated, it gives CASSFNANTEAFF.

CDR3 region: CASSSASSRNIQYF. As DNA, the CDR3 is TGTGCCAGCAGCTCCGCTTCCTCGAGAAACATTCAGTACTTC. This chain connects TRBV7-9 to TRBJ2-4, with D unclear. The CDR3 spans 14 residues. V lost 4 bases, J lost 6 bases, and 13 bases lay in between. Germline-derived CDR1 and CDR2 are SEHNR and FQNEAQ (reference sequence).

The rearrangement uses TRBV2 and TRBJ2-7; the D is unclear. V was clipped by 8 bases and J by 0 bases, with 11 bases between them. The length of the CDR3 is 13 residues. CDR1 and CDR2 (germline): SNHLY, FYNNEI. CDR3 DNA: TGTGCCAGCGGGCGGCAGTCCTCCTACGAGCAGTACTTC. It codes for CASGRQSSYEQYF.

The chain has TRBV7-9 and TRBJ2-2; weak D call: TRBD1 (6 bases). The germline CDR1 and CDR2 sequences are SEHNR and FQNEAQ (reference sequence). Trimming shortened V by 7 bases and J by 4 bases, and 19 bases separated the two germline ends. The CDR3 length is 16 residues. CDR3 protein: CASTPSRDKVTGELFF. Written as DNA, the CDR3 is TGTGCCAGCACTCCATCCCGGGACAAGGTCACCGGGGAGCTGTTTTTT.

This chain joins TRBV19 and TRBJ2-1; tentative D call: TRBD2 (5 bases). Trimming pared 4 bases from V and 4 bases from J, leaving 8 bases between. The CDR3 is 13 residues long. CDR1 and CDR2 from the germline V gene are LNHDA and SQIVND (reference sequence). The CDR3 sequence is CASSSEGYNEQFF. The DNA of the CDR3 is TGTGCCAGTAGTAGTGAGGGATACAATGAGCAGTTCTTC.

The chain has TRBV7-8 and TRBJ1-4, with D unresolved. CDR3 length equals 14 residues. Germline V lookup: CDR1 SGHVS, CDR2 FQNEAQ. V was pared by 8 bases and J by 5 bases, with 15 bases between. The CDR3 sequence is CASSFGGKNEKLFF. The CDR3 DNA is TGTGCCAGCTCATTTGGAGGAAAGAATGAAAAACTGTTTTTT. Full variable domain (rest looked up from reference TRBV7-8 and TRBJ1-4): GAGVSQSPRYKVAKRGQDVALRCDPISGHVSLFWYQQALGQGPEFLTYFQNEAQLDKSGLPSDRFFAERPEGSVSTLKIQRTQQEDSAVYLCASSFGGKNEKLFFGSGTQLSVL.

The genes are TRBV10-3 and TRBJ2-3; possibly TRBD1 or TRBD2 for D (5 bases each). This CDR3 spans 14 amino acids. V lost 10 bases and J 2 bases, leaving 16 bases between the germline ends. Germline V CDR1 and CDR2: ENHRY, SYGVKD. The CDR3 DNA is TGTGCCACAGTAGATGGGACCTACACAGATACGCAGTATTTT. It encodes CATVDGTYTDTQYF.

The rearrangement joins TRBV11-1 to TRBJ1-1; a possible D gene is TRBD1 (5 bases). CDR1 is SGHAT and CDR2 is FQDESV in the germline V gene (reference sequence). V was clipped by 2 bases and J by 1 base, with 14 bases between them. CDR3 size: 16 residues. The DNA for the CDR3 is TGTGCCAGCAGCTTACAAGTAGCCGGGGGGAACACTGAAGCTTTCTTT. It codes for CASSLQVAGGNTEAFF.

The rearrangement uses TRBV10-3 and TRBJ2-7; 8 positions match TRBD1. V shed 6 bases and J 0 bases; nucleotides not matched to a gene: 19. Germline-derived CDR1 and CDR2 are ENHRY and SYGVKD. The CDR3 length is 19 residues. The DNA for the CDR3 is TGTGCCATCAGCCTCTACCCCCCCGGACAGGGAACGAGCTCCTACGAGCAGTACTTC. Its translation is CAISLYPPGQGTSSYEQYF.

This sequence joins TRBV5-6 and TRBJ1-3; D is possibly TRBD1 (5 bases). The CDR3 length is 17 residues. Trimming removed 1 base from V and 3 bases from J, with 17 bases in between. Germline CDR1 SGHDT, CDR2 YYEEEE. The CDR3 DNA follows: TGTGCCAGCAGCTTGTTGGCGGGGACGGCCCTTGGAAACACCATATATTTT. Translated, it gives CASSLLAGTALGNTIYF. Using reference TRBV5-6 and TRBJ1-3 for the parts outside the CDR3, the full variable domain is DAGVTQSPTHLIKTRGQQVTLRCSPKSGHDTVSWYQQALGQGPQFIFQYYEEEERQRGNFPDRFSGHQFPNYSSELNVNALLLGDSALYLCASSLLAGTALGNTIYFGEGSWLTVV.

This clone showed up just once. The rearrangement uses TRBV10-3 and TRBJ2-5, with D perhaps matching TRBD1 (6 bases). CDR3 size: 15 residues. Germline assignment: CDR1 ENHRY and CDR2 SYGVKD. V was cut by 6 bases and J by 3 bases, with 17 bases left in between. The CDR3 nucleotides are TGTGCCATCAGACGTTCGGTGGGGGCAGAAGAGACCCAGTACTTC. Encoded protein: CAIRRSVGAEETQYF.

In its sample, this clone was seen once. This chain uses TRBV12-5 with TRBJ2-6, with 7 bases identical to TRBD1. CDR1 is LGHNT and CDR2 is FRNRAP in the germline V gene. The CDR3 covers 15 residues. V shed 5 bases, J shed 4 bases, and the junction held 5 bases outside the gene matches. This CDR3 reads CASGIGTVGANVLTF. The CDR3 DNA reads TGTGCTAGTGGTATCGGGACAGTCGGGGCCAACGTCCTGACTTTC.

V usage is TRBV7-9 and J usage is TRBJ1-5; D is unresolved. Germline CDR1 reads SEHNR; CDR2 reads FQNEAQ (reference sequence). The ends were cut back, 1 base at V and 3 bases at J, with 10 bases in the middle. CDR3 length: 15 amino acids. CDR3 bases: TGTGCCAGCAGCTTAGAGGGCGGTGCCAATCAGCCCCAGCATTTT. It encodes CASSLEGGANQPQHF.

The rearrangement joins TRBV27 to TRBJ1-1; no clear D gene. This CDR3 comprises 13 residues. Trimming stripped 2 bases from V and 1 base from J, with 5 bases between. In germline, CDR1 is MNHEY, CDR2 SMNVEV (reference sequence). This CDR3 reads CASSLQTNTEAFF. CDR3 in DNA: TGTGCCAGCAGTTTACAAACGAACACTGAAGCTTTCTTT.

The chain links TRBV19 to TRBJ1-5; D is possibly TRBD1 (6 bases). Germline V gives CDR1 LNHDA, CDR2 SQIVND (reference sequence). V was shortened by 7 bases and J by 5 bases, with 15 bases between the two germline ends. This CDR3 has 14 residues. CDR3 coding DNA: TGTGCCAGTACTCGGGACAATGTGGATCAGCCCCAGCATTTT. The encoded protein is CASTRDNVDQPQHF.

In this sample, this clone turned up a few times. The chain employs TRBV5-1 and TRBJ1-1; no clear D gene. This CDR3 is 15 amino acids long. V was pared by 0 bases and J by 1 base, with 10 bases between. Germline lookup yields CDR1 SGHRS and CDR2 YFSETQ. Here the CDR3 DNA reads TGCGCCAGCAGCTTGGTTGGAGGGCAGAACACTGAAGCTTTCTTT. Encoded protein: CASSLVGGQNTEAFF.

V and J are TRBV7-6 and TRBJ2-2; perhaps TRBD1 as D (5 bases). The CDR3 covers 14 residues. Trimming removed 5 bases at V and 5 bases at J, with 12 bases between. Germline-derived CDR1 and CDR2 are SGHVS and FNYEAQ. CDR3 residues: CASSLRTGTGELFF. DNA for the CDR3: TGTGCCAGCAGCCTACGAACAGGAACCGGGGAGCTGTTTTTT.